The TCR beta chain under discussion was sequenced for a study of cytomegalovirus exposure and HLA in healthy donors. Study overall: In an earlier analysis, 90 million to 130 million unique TCR beta sequences were found from about 179 million T cells. Study observations and caveats: Earlier analysis looked at TCR beta V segments, and most were productive about 90% or about 30% of the time.

Trimming pared 4 bases from V and 0 bases from J, leaving 10 bases between. The length of the CDR3 is 15 residues. CDR1 is SGHNT, CDR2 YENEEA, per germline. 13 Jbeta primers and 60 Vbeta primers were used for the PCR. The repertoire was sequenced with immunoSEQ multiplex PCR; TCRdb's copy has only in-frame clones and lacks some. The top ten hold less than 15% of the sample, which has under 100,000 clones, about three quarters seen once. For this clone: Antigen: not known.

The sequencing sample was made of PBMCs. V is TRBV11-3 and J is TRBJ2-1; possibly TRBD2 for D (6 bases). The clonotype comes from a woman aged 45-65 years in good health and CMV-seropositive. CDR3 sequence reads: CASSSAGSSYNEQFF. The CDR3 DNA is TGTGCCAGCAGCTCAGCGGGCAGCTCCTACAATGAGCAGTTCTTC.